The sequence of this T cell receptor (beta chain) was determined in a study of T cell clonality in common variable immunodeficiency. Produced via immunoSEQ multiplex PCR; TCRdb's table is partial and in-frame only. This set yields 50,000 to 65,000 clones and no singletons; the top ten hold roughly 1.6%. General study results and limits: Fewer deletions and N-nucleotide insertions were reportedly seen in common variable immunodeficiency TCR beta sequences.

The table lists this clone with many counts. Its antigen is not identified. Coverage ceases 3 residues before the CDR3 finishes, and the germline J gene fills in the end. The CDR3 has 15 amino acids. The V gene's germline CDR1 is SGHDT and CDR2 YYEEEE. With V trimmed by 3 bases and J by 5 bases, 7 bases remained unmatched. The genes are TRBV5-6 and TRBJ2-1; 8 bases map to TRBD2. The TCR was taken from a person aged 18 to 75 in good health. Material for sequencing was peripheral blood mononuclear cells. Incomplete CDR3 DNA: TGTGCCAGCAGCTCCGGGACTAGTTTGAACAATGAG. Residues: CASSSGTSLNNE. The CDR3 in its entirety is CASSSGTSLNNEQFF.